These T cell receptor beta chains were read from a single sample in a study of T cell changes during pregnancy in multiple sclerosis. Some clones are missing from TCRdb's copy, which holds only in-frame ones; the method was immunoSEQ multiplex PCR. Here the sample spans fewer than 80,000 clones, around 92% being singletons. The material sequenced was peripheral blood, taken in the first trimester of pregnancy. Receptors were obtained from a female donor in good health, enrolled as a control in a pregnancy study. Both conserved end residues are part of each CDR3. A D gene is named only where the DNA matches it firmly. Not all rows give a size; the values are once, few, many and, for expanded clones, a class.

V gene	clone size	D gene	J gene	CDR3 protein	CDR3 DNA
TRBV7-2	.	.	TRBJ2-3	CASSLLRGRDTQYF	TGTGCCAGCAGCTTATTGCGGGGGCGGGATACGCAGTATTTT
TRBV15	.	.	TRBJ2-2	CATSTFLRGGDTGELFF	TGTGCCACCAGCACGTTCCTACGGGGTGGGGACACCGGGGAGCTGTTTTTT
TRBV5-6	.	TRBD1	TRBJ2-5	CASVFLGQGVAQYF	TGTGCCAGCGTTTTTCTAGGTCAGGGGGTGGCCCAGTACTTC
TRBV28	.	.	TRBJ2-7	CASKHNTYEQYF	TGTGCCAGCAAACACAACACCTACGAGCAGTACTTC
TRBV9	.	.	TRBJ2-1	CASSAGDGVTSSYNEQFF	TGTGCCAGCAGCGCGGGAGACGGCGTTACCAGCTCCTACAATGAGCAGTTCTTC
TRBV7-2	.	.	TRBJ1-2	CASSLSGQTLNYGYTF	TGTGCCAGCAGCCTAAGCGGCCAGACTTTAAATTATGGCTACACCTTC
TRBV5-1	.	.	TRBJ2-7	CASSLENEQYF	TGCGCCAGCAGCTTAGAGAACGAGCAGTACTTC
TRBV5-1	.	TRBD2	TRBJ2-1	CASSFNSGGTYNEQFF	TGCGCCAGCAGCTTCAACAGCGGGGGGACCTACAATGAGCAGTTCTTC
TRBV10-2	.	.	TRBJ1-5	CASSESTGINQPQHF	TGCGCCAGCAGTGAGTCGACGGGGATCAATCAGCCCCAGCATTTT
TRBV29-1	.	.	TRBJ1-1	CSVLDSSLGEAFF	TGCAGCGTACTGGACAGTTCCCTAGGGGAAGCTTTCTTT
TRBV5-5	.	TRBD1	TRBJ1-5	CASRYGQGENQPQHF	TGTGCCAGCAGATACGGACAGGGGGAGAATCAGCCCCAGCATTTT
TRBV5-8	.	.	TRBJ2-3	CASSLEGASTDTQYF	TGTGCCAGCAGCTTGGAAGGGGCTAGCACAGATACGCAGTATTTT
TRBV23-1	.	.	TRBJ2-1	CASVYPDRQGLNEQFF	TGCGCCAGCGTTTACCCTGACAGGCAGGGCCTTAATGAGCAGTTCTTC
TRBV2	.	TRBD1	TRBJ1-5	CASRNLQGTQPQHF	TGTGCCAGCAGGAACCTACAGGGGACCCAGCCCCAGCATTTT
TRBV15	once	.	TRBJ1-1	CATSRDGGAGLNTEAFF	TGTGCCACCAGCAGAGACGGGGGTGCTGGACTTAACACTGAAGCTTTCTTT
TRBV28	.	.	TRBJ1-2	CAVLQGSNYGYTF	TGTGCCGTCCTTCAGGGGTCGAACTATGGCTACACCTTC
TRBV9	.	TRBD2	TRBJ2-3	CASSVEPSGGTDTQYF	TGTGCCAGCAGCGTAGAACCTAGCGGGGGCACAGATACGCAGTATTTT
TRBV18	.	TRBD2	TRBJ2-7	CASSRTSGDYEQYF	TGTGCCAGCTCACGGACTAGCGGGGACTACGAGCAGTACTTC
TRBV15	.	.	TRBJ2-3	CATSRDADTQYF	TGTGCCACCAGCAGAGACGCAGATACGCAGTATTTT
TRBV10-3	once	TRBD1	TRBJ2-2	CAISLDRGDTGELFF	TGTGCCATCAGTCTTGACAGGGGGGACACCGGGGAGCTGTTTTTT
TRBV19	few	.	TRBJ1-5	CAIGNGRPQHF	TGTGCCATCGGGAACGGTAGGCCCCAGCATTTT
TRBV5-8	.	TRBD1	TRBJ1-4	CASSAGTGHSNEKLFF	TGTGCCAGCAGCGCTGGGACAGGGCACAGTAATGAAAAACTGTTTTTT
TRBV19	.	TRBD1	TRBJ2-5	CASSPLRAGGETQYF	TGTGCCAGTAGTCCCCTGCGAGCAGGGGGAGAGACCCAGTACTTC
TRBV7-9	once	.	TRBJ1-3	CASSLSNSGNTIYF	TGTGCCAGCAGCTTGTCCAACTCTGGAAACACCATATATTTT
TRBV5-1	.	TRBD2	TRBJ2-2	CASALSGGLYNTGELFF	TGCGCCAGCGCGTTAAGCGGGGGCCTATATAACACCGGGGAGCTGTTTTTT
TRBV19	.	.	TRBJ1-3	CASSRKTATGNTIYF	TGTGCCAGTAGTCGCAAGACAGCAACTGGAAACACCATATATTTT
TRBV25-1	.	.	TRBJ1-4	CASSESNRVGEKLFF	TGTGCCAGCAGTGAATCCAACAGGGTGGGTGAAAAACTGTTTTTT
TRBV7-2	.	TRBD2	TRBJ2-7	CASSSAGGPAQYF	TGTGCCAGCAGCTCAGCGGGAGGGCCTGCGCAGTACTTC
TRBV4-1	.	.	TRBJ2-7	CASSQDEVESSYEQYF	TGCGCCAGCAGCCAAGATGAGGTAGAGAGCTCCTACGAGCAGTACTTC
TRBV7-6	.	TRBD2	TRBJ2-3	CASSSSGGLHTQYF	TGTGCCAGCAGCTCCAGCGGGGGGCTACATACGCAGTATTTT
TRBV6-5	.	.	TRBJ1-2	CASRPPSGKGYTF	TGTGCCAGCAGACCTCCCTCGGGGAAGGGCTACACCTTC
TRBV5-1	.	TRBD1	TRBJ2-7	CASTYEGQGSYEQYF	TGCGCCAGCACCTACGAGGGACAGGGTTCCTACGAGCAGTACTTC
TRBV5-6	.	TRBD2	TRBJ2-7	CASSLAGGVSYEQYF	TGTGCCAGCAGCTTGGCGGGAGGTGTCTCCTACGAGCAGTACTTC
TRBV4-3	.	.	TRBJ1-1	CASSPIRPERAFF	TGCGCCAGCAGCCCGATACGCCCTGAGAGGGCTTTCTTT
TRBV6-1	.	.	TRBJ2-3	CASRARAGDTQYF	TGTGCCAGCAGGGCCCGGGCGGGGGATACGCAGTATTTT
TRBV7-2	.	.	TRBJ1-3	CASSGTRDSGNTIYF	TGTGCCAGCAGCGGAACACGGGACTCTGGAAACACCATATATTTT
TRBV7-2	few	TRBD2	TRBJ2-2	CASSRGLAGRGELFF	TGTGCCAGCAGCCGGGGACTAGCGGGACGGGGGGAGCTGTTTTTT
TRBV6-6	.	.	TRBJ1-4	CASSIRGGNEKLFF	TGTGCCAGCAGTATACGGGGTGGAAATGAAAAACTGTTTTTT
TRBV10-1	.	.	TRBJ1-1	CASSESGGNLGTEAFF	TGCGCCAGCAGTGAGTCGGGGGGGAATCTTGGGACTGAAGCTTTCTTT
TRBV27	.	TRBD1	TRBJ2-7	CASSYSGGTGFYEQYF	TGTGCCAGCAGTTATTCGGGTGGGACAGGGTTTTACGAGCAGTACTTC
TRBV11-2	.	TRBD1	TRBJ1-3	CASSFNRGSGNTIYF	TGTGCCAGCAGTTTTAACAGGGGGTCTGGAAACACCATATATTTT
TRBV19	.	.	TRBJ2-2	CASGRTNTGELFF	TGTGCCAGTGGGAGGACGAACACCGGGGAGCTGTTTTTT
TRBV29-1	.	TRBD1	TRBJ2-7	CSHRDRDEQYF	TGCAGCCACCGGGACAGGGACGAGCAGTACTTC
TRBV4-3	.	TRBD2	TRBJ2-7	CASSQDRRTSGNYEQYF	TGCGCCAGCAGCCAAGATAGAAGGACTAGCGGGAACTACGAGCAGTACTTC
TRBV21-1	.	.	TRBJ2-1	CASSNGQGYNEQFF	TGTGCCAGCAGCAATGGACAGGGATACAATGAGCAGTTCTTC
TRBV4-1	.	.	TRBJ1-1	CASRPRVAGGTEAFF	TGCGCCAGCAGACCAAGGGTAGCGGGGGGGACTGAAGCTTTCTTT
TRBV6-1	.	TRBD1	TRBJ1-1	CASSRTGERDTEAFF	TGTGCCAGCAGTCGGACAGGGGAAAGGGACACTGAAGCTTTCTTT
TRBV4-1	.	TRBD1	TRBJ1-2	CASSQPGQGARGYTF	TGCGCCAGCAGCCAGCCGGGACAGGGGGCCAGAGGCTACACCTTC
TRBV6-1	medium-sized	.	TRBJ1-5	CASSEGRGRQPQHF	TGTGCCAGCAGTGAAGGACGGGGAAGGCAGCCCCAGCATTTT
TRBV6-1	.	.	TRBJ2-3	CASSARGTDTQYF	TGTGCCAGCAGTGCCAGGGGCACAGATACGCAGTATTTT
TRBV30	.	TRBD1	TRBJ1-4	CAWSIQQGDDEKLFF	TGTGCCTGGAGTATACAACAGGGGGATGATGAAAAACTGTTTTTT
TRBV28	.	.	TRBJ1-1	CASSFSSEVGEAFF	TGTGCCAGCAGTTTCTCGTCAGAGGTGGGTGAAGCTTTCTTT
TRBV5-1	.	.	TRBJ2-7	CASSPPTVGYEQYF	TGCGCCAGCAGCCCACCGACAGTGGGTTACGAGCAGTACTTC
TRBV4-2	.	TRBD2	TRBJ2-5	CASNEGLAGRETQYF	TGTGCCAGCAACGAGGGACTAGCGGGGAGGGAGACCCAGTACTTC
TRBV25-1	once	.	TRBJ2-2	CASRNRENGELFF	TGTGCCAGCAGGAACAGGGAAAACGGGGAGCTGTTTTTT